This T cell receptor (beta chain) was captured in a study of CD8+ T cells in alopecia areata. Study background: Tofacitinib administration to treated patients was oral, at 5 to 10 mg twice daily.

RNA extraction and reverse transcription yielded cDNA as sequencing template. Here immunoSEQ multiplex PCR was the method, and the copy in TCRdb shows in-frame clones only, minus some. The table has about 300,000 clones, roughly 64% seen once. Study-wide findings and caveats: Compared with normal scalp, lesional scalp had higher clonality and more expanded CD8+ clones.

Described treatment: oral pan-JAK inhibitor, 5-10 mg twice daily. This clone was seen a few times. The antigen is not known. V lost 1 base, J lost 8 bases, and 9 bases stayed unmatched. Germline CDR1 is LGHNA and CDR2 is YSLEER. This CDR3 is built from 16 residues. The TCR was taken from a human donor with alopecia areata. The chain combines TRBV4-3 with TRBJ1-4; the match to TRBD1 covers 8 bases. Sequencing used CD4+ T cells sorted from blood, obtained at week 24, from a patient treated with tofacitinib. CDR3 nucleotides: TGCGCCAGCAGCCAAGCGCGCGGGACAGGCCGCGAAAAACTGTTTTTT. Amino acid sequence: CASSQARGTGREKLFF.